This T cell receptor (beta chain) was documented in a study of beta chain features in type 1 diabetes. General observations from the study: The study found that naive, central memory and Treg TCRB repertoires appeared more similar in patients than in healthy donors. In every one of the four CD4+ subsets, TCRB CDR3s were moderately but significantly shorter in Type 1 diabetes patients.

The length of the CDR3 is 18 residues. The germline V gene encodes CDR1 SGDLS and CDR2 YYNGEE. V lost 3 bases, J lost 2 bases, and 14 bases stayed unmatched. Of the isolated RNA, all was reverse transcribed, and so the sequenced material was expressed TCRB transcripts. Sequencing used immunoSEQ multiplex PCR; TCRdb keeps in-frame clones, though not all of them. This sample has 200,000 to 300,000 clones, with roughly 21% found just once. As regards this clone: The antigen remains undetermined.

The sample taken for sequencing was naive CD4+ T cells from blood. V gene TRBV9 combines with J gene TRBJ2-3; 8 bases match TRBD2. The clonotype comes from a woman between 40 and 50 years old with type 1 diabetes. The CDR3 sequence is CASSAHLLAGLNTDTQYF. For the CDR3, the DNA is TGTGCCAGCAGCGCGCACCTTTTAGCGGGGCTTAACACAGATACGCAGTATTTT.